This T cell receptor beta chain comes out of a study of T-cell reconstitution after alpha-beta-depleted transplantation in children. The study, taken as a whole, reports: At around two months after transplant, the alpha-beta T cells were reportedly derived from several hundred expanded clones that came from non-depleted graft cells. When one year had passed after transplant, most T-cell counts and diversity came from newly produced T cells.

This clonotype was seen ten or more times. Its target is unknown. This CDR3 has 15 residues. Germline V CDR1 and CDR2: MNHEY, SMNVEV (reference sequence). V lost 5 bases to trimming and J lost 7 bases; unmatched junction nucleotides: 8. Unique molecular identifiers tagged the TCRbeta library. TCRdb fed the PCR reads into MiXCR, producing one record per CDR3 protein. The sample contains roughly 300,000 distinct CDR3 sequences, approximately 10% of which appear only once. The source is a male patient aged 2 to 10 who had a stem cell transplant for chronic granulomatous disease, so the T cells may come from the graft donor. This chain connects TRBV27 to TRBJ1-4; 9 bases agree with TRBD1. This specimen consisted of peripheral blood, obtained 180 days after TCRalphabeta/CD19-depleted stem cell transplant. CDR3 region: CASSPYRGLVEKLFF. For the CDR3, the DNA is TGTGCCAGCAGTCCCTACAGGGGGCTAGTTGAAAAACTGTTTTTT.